Each of the 19 T cell receptor beta chains below was sequenced from the same sample in a study of cytomegalovirus exposure and HLA in healthy donors. Clones were sequenced by immunoSEQ multiplex PCR, and TCRdb holds only the in-frame ones, with some missing. Here the sample spans about 160,000 clones, approximately 96% being singletons. Material: PBMCs. The receptors were sampled from a woman between 18 and 29 years old in good health and CMV-seronegative.

V usage is TRBV19 and J usage is TRBJ2-7; 8 nucleotides line up with TRBD1. Unmatched junction bases numbered 4, after V lost 3 bases and J lost 0 bases. The CDR3 consists of 15 residues. CDR1 and CDR2 from the germline V gene are LNHDA and SQIVND (reference sequence). In nucleotides, the CDR3 is TGTGCCAGTAGTATTGGTACAGGGGGCTCCTACGAGCAGTACTTC. Amino acids: CASSIGTGGSYEQYF.

The chain is built from TRBV29-1 and TRBJ2-7; no definite D call. CDR1 and CDR2 from the germline V gene are SQVTM and ANQGSEA. The CDR3 is made up of 11 amino acids. V lost 3 bases and J 3 bases, leaving 6 bases between the germline ends. The CDR3 nucleotides are TGCAGCGTTGACTCAGACTACGAGCAGTACTTC. It specifies CSVDSDYEQYF.

The rearrangement joins TRBV7-6 to TRBJ1-2; weak D call: TRBD1 (6 bases). CDR1 and CDR2 (germline): SGHVS, FNYEAQ. V lost 6 bases and J 11 bases, leaving 13 bases between the germline ends. The CDR3 has 11 amino acids. CDR3 loop: CASRATGMYTF. CDR3 in DNA: TGTGCCAGCAGAGCAACAGGGATGTACACCTTC.

The chain couples TRBV30 to TRBJ2-3; TRBD1 agrees at 8 bases. Germline CDR1 reads GTSNPN; CDR2 reads SVGIG (reference sequence). V lost 7 bases to trimming and J lost 4 bases; unmatched junction nucleotides: 10. The CDR3 length is 14 residues. The CDR3 DNA sequence: TGTGCCTTCGCAGGGGGCGCTATCTCAGATACGCAGTATTTT. Encoded protein: CAFAGGAISDTQYF.

V and J are TRBV29-1 and TRBJ2-1, with TRBD2 matching 13 bases. CDR1 and CDR2 from the germline V gene are SQVTM and ANQGSEA. V lost 6 bases, J lost 10 bases, and 12 bases stayed unmatched. The CDR3 loop spans 15 amino acids. The CDR3: CSVRRILTSGGEQFF. The CDR3 DNA reads as TGCAGCGTCCGCCGTATTTTGACTAGCGGGGGGGAGCAGTTCTTC.

This chain uses TRBV9 with TRBJ2-5; D is unclear. There are 14 residues in the CDR3. From germline, CDR1 is SGDLS and CDR2 YYNGEE. With 1 base removed from V and 2 bases from J, the gap between germline ends came to 9 bases. Written as DNA, the CDR3 is TGTGCCAGCAGCGTAAGTTTAGATCAAGAGACCCAGTACTTC. Translated, it gives CASSVSLDQETQYF.

The chain recombines TRBV6-1 with TRBJ1-1; D is undetermined. Germline V lookup: CDR1 MNHNS, CDR2 SASEGT. The CDR3 totals 13 residues. V was clipped by 6 bases and J by 3 bases, with 11 bases between them. In DNA, the CDR3 is TGTGCCAGCAGGACCTTCGGGTACACTGAAGCTTTCTTT. This sequence encodes CASRTFGYTEAFF.

This chain connects TRBV30 to TRBJ2-1, with 8 bases that match TRBD2. From germline, CDR1 is GTSNPN and CDR2 SVGIG (reference sequence). This CDR3 contains 13 residues. Trimming took 1 base from V and 15 from J; bases not matched to a gene: 11. CDR3 loop: CAWSATSADSRFF. CDR3 DNA sequence: TGTGCCTGGAGTGCGACTAGCGCGGATTCCCGGTTCTTC.

The chain employs TRBV20-1 and TRBJ2-1; no definite D call. Germline V gene sequence: CDR1 DFQATT, CDR2 SNEGSKA (reference sequence). V was clipped by 6 bases and J by 8 bases, with 8 bases between them. The CDR3 covers 10 residues. CDR3 DNA sequence: TGCAGTGCCAGGCTTGATGAGCAGTTCTTC. Translating it yields CSARLDEQFF.

The genes are TRBV12-5 and TRBJ2-7, with 7 bases lining up with TRBD1. J lost 2 bases, V lost 6 bases, and 7 bases had no gene match. The length of the CDR3 is 14 residues. Germline CDR1 LGHNT, CDR2 FRNRAP. The CDR3 reads CASGGTAPTYEQYF. The DNA of the CDR3 is TGTGCTAGTGGGGGGACAGCGCCTACCTACGAGCAGTACTTC.

The chain links TRBV6-1 to TRBJ2-5; possibly TRBD1 for D (5 bases). Trimming removed 2 bases at V and 0 bases at J, with 10 bases between. Germline CDR1 MNHNS, CDR2 SASEGT. The CDR3 loop spans 15 amino acids. The CDR3 reads CASSETTGYQETQYF. CDR3 bases: TGTGCCAGCAGTGAAACTACAGGTTACCAAGAGACCCAGTACTTC.

The chain recombines TRBV9 with TRBJ2-2; maybe TRBD2 (6 bases). V lost 8 bases and J 6 bases, leaving 14 bases between the germline ends. The CDR3 spans 13 residues. Germline V lookup: CDR1 SGDLS, CDR2 YYNGEE. CDR3 coding DNA: TGTGCCAGTGGACGTGGCGGGGCCGGGGAGCTGTTTTTT. Amino acid sequence: CASGRGGAGELFF.

The chain joins TRBV14 to TRBJ1-2, with no clear D. CDR3 length equals 15 residues. CDR1 is SGHDN, CDR2 FVKESK, per germline. V lost 4 bases to trimming and J lost 2 bases, with 14 bases between them. CDR3 in DNA: TGTGCCAGCAGCCTCCTCGACTCCTGGAACTATGGCTACACCTTC. Translation gives CASSLLDSWNYGYTF.

As DNA, the CDR3 is TGTGCCAGCCGGGGGGCTCGTGCAGATACGCAGTATTTT. Translated, it gives CASRGARADTQYF. J is TRBJ2-3 and V is TRBV27, with D possibly TRBD2 on 7 matching bases. The CDR3 spans 13 residues. The germline CDR1 and CDR2 sequences are MNHEY and SMNVEV (reference sequence). The V gene lost 8 bases and the J gene lost 4 bases, with 13 bases spanning the gap.

The chain employs TRBV7-3 and TRBJ1-1; D gene ambiguous. V shed 5 bases and J shed 1 base, with 8 bases lying between them. This CDR3 contains 13 residues. Germline V gene data show CDR1 as SGHTA and CDR2 as FQGTGA. Written as DNA, the CDR3 is TGTGCCAGCAGCACCCAGGAGAACACTGAAGCTTTCTTT. The encoded protein is CASSTQENTEAFF.

The chain combines TRBV18 with TRBJ2-7; D gene unclear. V was shortened by 0 bases and J by 3 bases, with 12 bases between the two germline ends. Germline CDR1 is KGHSH and CDR2 is LQKENI. CDR3 length: 15 amino acids. In nucleotides, the CDR3 is TGTGCCAGCTCACCACCGTCTAGTAGGATCTACGAGCAGTACTTC. It codes for CASSPPSSRIYEQYF.

Notes on this clone: Other DNA sequences in the sample encode the same CDR3. CDR3 region: CASSPTGTYEQYF. The CDR3 nucleotides read TGTGCCAGCTCACCGACAGGGACCTACGAGCAGTACTTC. The chain recombines TRBV18 with TRBJ2-7; TRBD1 aligns across 7 bases. The CDR3 runs to 13 residues. The V gene's germline CDR1 is KGHSH and CDR2 LQKENI. V shed 3 bases, J shed 2 bases, and the junction held 1 base outside the gene matches. Combining the CDR3 with reference TRBV18 and TRBJ2-7 gives the whole variable domain NAGVMQNPRHLVRRRGQEARLRCSPMKGHSHVYWYRQLPEEGLKFMVYLQKENIIDESGMPKERFSAEFPKEGPSILRIQQVVRGDSAAYFCASSPTGTYEQYFGPGTRLTVT.

This clone was found once. The chain employs TRBV7-2 and TRBJ2-7, with D possibly being TRBD2 (5 bases). The CDR3 runs 14 residues. Germline V lookup: CDR1 SGHTA, CDR2 FQGNSA. Trimming left V 0 bases short and J 5 bases short, with 11 bases between. As DNA, the CDR3 is TGTGCCAGCAGCTTAGCAATCTCCGGGAACGAGCAGTACTTC. It is translated as CASSLAISGNEQYF.

The chain recombines TRBV7-9 with TRBJ2-2; D remains unclear. The germline gives CDR1 SEHNR, CDR2 FQNEAQ (reference sequence). This CDR3 spans 14 amino acids. Trimming stripped 5 bases from V and 0 bases from J, with 7 bases between. This chain's CDR3 is CASSPTTNTGELFF. DNA of the CDR3: TGTGCCAGCAGCCCCACAACGAACACCGGGGAGCTGTTTTTT.